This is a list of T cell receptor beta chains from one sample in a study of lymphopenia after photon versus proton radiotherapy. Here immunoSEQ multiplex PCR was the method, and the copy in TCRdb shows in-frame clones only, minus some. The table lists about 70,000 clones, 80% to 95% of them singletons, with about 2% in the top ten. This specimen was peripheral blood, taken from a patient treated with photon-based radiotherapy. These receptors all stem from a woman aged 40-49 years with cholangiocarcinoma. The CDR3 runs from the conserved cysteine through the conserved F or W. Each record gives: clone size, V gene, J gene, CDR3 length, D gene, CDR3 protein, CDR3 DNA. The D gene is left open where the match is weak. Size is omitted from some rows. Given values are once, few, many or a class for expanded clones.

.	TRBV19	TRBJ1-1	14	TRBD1	CASTPGTGGTEAFF	TGTGCCAGTACCCCGGGGACAGGAGGGACTGAAGCTTTCTTT
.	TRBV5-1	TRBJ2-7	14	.	CASSLEGPHYEQYF	TGCGCCAGCAGCTTGGAGGGACCCCACTACGAGCAGTACTTC
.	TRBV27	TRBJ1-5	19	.	CASSLSAMGTGFSNQPQHF	TGTGCCAGCAGTTTATCAGCGATGGGGACGGGATTTAGCAATCAGCCCCAGCATTTT
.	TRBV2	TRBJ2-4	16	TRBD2	CASTPDPGGAKNIQYF	TGTGCCAGCACACCCGACCCGGGGGGGGCCAAAAACATTCAGTACTTC
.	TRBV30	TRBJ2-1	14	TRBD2	CAWIRTSSYNEQFF	TGTGCCTGGATTAGGACTAGCTCCTACAATGAGCAGTTCTTC
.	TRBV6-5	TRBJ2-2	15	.	CASSRSRSSTGELFF	TGTGCCAGCAGCCGGAGCCGTTCGAGCACCGGGGAGCTGTTTTTT
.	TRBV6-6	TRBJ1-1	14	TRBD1	CASRRQGAGTEAFF	TGTGCCAGCAGGCGACAGGGGGCCGGCACTGAAGCTTTCTTT
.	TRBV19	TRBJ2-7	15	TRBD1	CASSAPGQHAYEQYF	TGTGCCAGTAGTGCCCCGGGACAGCACGCCTACGAGCAGTACTTC
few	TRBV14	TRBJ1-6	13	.	CASSQARGITLHF	TGTGCCAGCAGCCAAGCTAGGGGGATCACCCTCCACTTT
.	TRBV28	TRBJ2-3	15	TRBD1	CASSPGTGGSDTQYF	TGTGCCAGCAGTCCCGGGACAGGGGGTTCAGATACGCAGTATTTT
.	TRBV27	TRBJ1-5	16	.	CASSPQGTGKNQPQHF	TGTGCCAGCAGTCCCCAAGGAACAGGGAAGAATCAGCCCCAGCATTTT
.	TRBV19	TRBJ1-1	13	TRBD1	CASSITGDTEAFF	TGTGCCAGTAGCATAACAGGGGACACTGAAGCTTTCTTT
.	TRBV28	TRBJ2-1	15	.	CASTLGQSSYNEQFF	TGTGCCAGCACCTTAGGGCAGAGCTCCTACAATGAGCAGTTCTTC
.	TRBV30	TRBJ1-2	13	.	CAWSWAEGGGYTF	TGTGCCTGGAGTTGGGCGGAGGGGGGAGGCTACACCTTC
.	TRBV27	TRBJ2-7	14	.	CASSLSLDAYEQYF	TGTGCCAGCAGTTTATCGCTAGATGCCTACGAGCAGTACTTC
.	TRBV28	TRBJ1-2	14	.	CASSRDRGYYGYTF	TGTGCCAGCAGCCGGGACCGAGGGTACTATGGCTACACCTTC
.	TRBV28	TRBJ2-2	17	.	CASSSSSGGRVGGELFF	TGTGCCAGCAGTAGTTCTTCTGGCGGCAGGGTCGGCGGGGAGCTGTTTTTT
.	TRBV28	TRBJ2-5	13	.	CASTQRNQETQYF	TGTGCCAGCACACAGCGGAACCAAGAGACCCAGTACTTC
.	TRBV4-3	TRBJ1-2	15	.	CASSLQGGGNYGYTF	TGCGCCAGCAGCCTGCAGGGAGGGGGGAACTATGGCTACACCTTT
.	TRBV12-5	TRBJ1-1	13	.	CASGLVGAAEAFF	TGTGCTAGTGGTTTGGTCGGGGCGGCCGAAGCTTTCTTT
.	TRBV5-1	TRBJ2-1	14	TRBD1	CASSDRGPPSEQFF	TGCGCCAGCAGTGACAGGGGGCCGCCTAGTGAGCAGTTCTTC
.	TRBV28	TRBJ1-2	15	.	CAVSPPMGANYGYTF	TGTGCCGTTAGCCCGCCTATGGGAGCTAACTATGGCTACACCTTC
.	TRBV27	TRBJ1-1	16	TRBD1	CASTYRQGFGFPEAFF	TGTGCCAGCACCTACCGACAGGGGTTTGGCTTTCCTGAAGCTTTCTTT
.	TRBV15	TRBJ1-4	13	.	CATSSQGGEKLFF	TGTGCCACCAGCAGTCAGGGTGGGGAAAAACTGTTTTTT
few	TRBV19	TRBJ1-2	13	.	CASTAGSNYGYTF	TGTGCCAGTACTGCGGGATCCAACTATGGCTACACCTTC
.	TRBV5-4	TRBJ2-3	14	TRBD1	CASSSGGYTDTQYF	TGTGCCAGCAGCTCAGGGGGATACACAGATACGCAGTATTTT
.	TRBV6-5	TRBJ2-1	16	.	CASSYSITTGNDEQFF	TGTGCCAGCAGTTACTCGATCACAACGGGCAACGATGAGCAGTTCTTC
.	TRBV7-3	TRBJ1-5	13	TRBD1	CASSRDRGSSQHF	TGTGCCAGCTCCCGGGACAGGGGATCGAGCCAGCATTTT
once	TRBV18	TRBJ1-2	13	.	CASSPSRGDGYTF	TGTGCCAGCTCACCTAGCAGAGGGGATGGCTACACCTTC
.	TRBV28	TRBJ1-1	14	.	CASTEGQPDTEAFF	TGTGCCAGCACGGAGGGGCAGCCGGACACTGAAGCTTTCTTT
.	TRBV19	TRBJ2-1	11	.	CASSIYNEQFF	TGTGCCAGTAGTATTTACAATGAGCAGTTCTTC
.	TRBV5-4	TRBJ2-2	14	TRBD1	CASSFTGVAGELFF	TGTGCCAGCAGCTTTACAGGGGTGGCCGGGGAGCTGTTTTTT
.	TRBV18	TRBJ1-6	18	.	CASSPPRGTGRTNSPLHF	TGTGCCAGCTCACCACCGAGGGGAACGGGTCGGACTAATTCACCCCTCCACTTT
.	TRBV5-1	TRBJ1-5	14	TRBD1	CASSLDRGGQPQHF	TGCGCCAGCAGCCTGGACAGGGGAGGTCAGCCCCAGCATTTT
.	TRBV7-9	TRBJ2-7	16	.	CASSHPNGASSYEQYF	TGTGCCAGCAGCCACCCAAATGGCGCAAGCTCCTACGAGCAGTACTTC
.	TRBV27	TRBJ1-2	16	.	CASSFRDSSYNYGYTF	TGTGCCAGCAGTTTTAGAGACAGTTCTTATAACTATGGCTACACCTTC
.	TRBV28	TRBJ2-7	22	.	CASSLSFSWDPKSLRLSYEQYF	TGTGCCAGCAGTTTGTCGTTTTCATGGGACCCCAAAAGTCTACGTTTATCCTACGAGCAGTACTTC
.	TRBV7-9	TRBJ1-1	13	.	CASSYWTDTEAFF	TGTGCCAGCAGCTATTGGACAGACACTGAAGCTTTCTTT
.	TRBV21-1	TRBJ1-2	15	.	CASSPRAGTGNGYTF	TGTGCCAGCAGCCCCCGAGCAGGGACAGGGAATGGCTACACCTTC
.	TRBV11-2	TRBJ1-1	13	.	CASSLGEGSEAFF	TGTGCCAGCAGCTTAGGGGAGGGCTCTGAAGCTTTCTTT
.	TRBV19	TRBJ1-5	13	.	CASSQYSNQPQHF	TGTGCCAGTAGTCAGTATAGCAATCAGCCCCAGCATTTT
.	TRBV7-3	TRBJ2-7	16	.	CASSQLEEGRPYEQYF	TGTGCCAGCAGCCAGCTCGAGGAGGGCAGGCCCTACGAGCAGTACTTC
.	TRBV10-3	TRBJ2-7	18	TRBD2	CAISESRNREREGYEQYF	TGTGCCATCAGTGAGTCGCGGAATAGGGAGCGGGAGGGCTACGAGCAGTACTTC
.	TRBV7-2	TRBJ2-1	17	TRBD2	CASSLAHGGSYRYEQFF	TGTGCCAGCAGCTTAGCGCATGGCGGGAGTTATCGCTATGAGCAGTTCTTC
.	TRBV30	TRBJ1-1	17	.	CAWSQSQGAVTNTEAFF	TGTGCCTGGAGTCAATCACAGGGAGCAGTCACGAACACTGAAGCTTTCTTT
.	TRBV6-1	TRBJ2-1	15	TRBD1	CASRPGTVSYNEQFF	TGTGCCAGCAGACCCGGGACAGTTTCCTACAATGAGCAGTTCTTC
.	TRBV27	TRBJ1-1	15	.	CASSPLGSANTEAFF	TGTGCCAGCAGCCCGCTGGGGTCGGCCAACACTGAAGCTTTCTTT
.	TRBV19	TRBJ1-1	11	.	CASSIDRTAFF	TGTGCCAGTAGTATTGATAGGACGGCTTTCTTT
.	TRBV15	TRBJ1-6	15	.	CATSRDLSLASPLHF	TGTGCCACCAGCAGAGATCTGAGTTTGGCTTCACCCCTCCACTTT
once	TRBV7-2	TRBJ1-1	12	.	CASSLQWKRAFF	TGTGCCAGCAGCTTACAGTGGAAGCGGGCTTTCTTT